The subject of this entry is one T cell receptor beta chain. Its recognized antigen is unknown. One base away there is no much larger clone; base qualities are not given. The library relied on the immunoSEQ multiplex PCR assay. TCRdb retrieved this table from immuneACCESS and kept in-frame rearrangements only. Not all clones are present; in checked studies, unresolved V genes account for under half, and no reason is known for the remainder. The sample data list 100,000 or so clones, and under 96% of these were observed just once. The top ten clonotypes cover roughly 0.21% of the sample. These data are taken from a study of technical replicates of blood from a handful of donors (dated by TCRdb to between 2016 and 2019). The source material was T cells isolated from PBMCs. The TCR comes from a human donor in good health.

CDR3 region: CATSRDTLLNLANIQYF. The nucleotides are TGTGCCACCAGCAGAGATACCCTCCTAAACCTCGCAAACATTCAGTACTTC. The chain couples TRBV15 to TRBJ2-4; the D gene remains uncertain. V and J are truncated by 0 bases and 6 bases respectively, leaving an intervening sequence of 18 bases. As encoded in the germline V gene (reference sequence), CDR1 is LNHNV while CDR2 is YYDKDF. From its cysteine to its phenylalanine, the CDR3 spans 17 amino acids. The only DNA kept is the CDR3, 51 bases in frame from the first base.